This T cell receptor beta chain was identified in a study of beta chain features in type 1 diabetes. Expressed TCRB transcripts were sequenced because the isolated RNA had all been reverse transcribed beforehand. Only in-frame clones appear in the TCRdb table, and some are missing; sequencing was by immunoSEQ multiplex PCR. Here the sample spans hundreds of thousands of clones, roughly 15% being singletons. This sequence originates from a man aged 18 to 30 in good health. Sequencing was done on a sample of naive CD4+ T cells from blood.

The CDR3 nucleotides read TGTGCCAGCAGTGGGGACAGGACCTCCTACGAGCAGTACTTC. This encodes CASSGDRTSYEQYF. This chain uses TRBV6-1 with TRBJ2-7, with 8 bases identical to TRBD1. Germline CDR1 MNHNS, CDR2 SASEGT. This CDR3 region has 14 residues. V was pared by 4 bases and J by 0 bases, with 2 bases of the junction left unmatched.